This TCR beta chain was obtained from a study of siplizumab effects on memory and regulatory T cells. General study findings and limits: Solely a minor proportion of alloreactive clones could be assigned to unstimulated subsets.

V lost 5 bases, J lost 6 bases, and 14 bases lay in between. Germline CDR1 reads SGHNT; CDR2 reads YENEEA. The CDR3 sequence is 13 residues long. Some clones are missing from TCRdb's copy, which holds only in-frame ones; the method was immunoSEQ multiplex PCR. Among 98,000 or so clones, nearly 95% were seen once, and the ten largest hold approximately 0.62%. Comment on this clone: Its antigen is undetermined.

The receptor's source is a human donor in good health. V and J are TRBV11-3 and TRBJ2-7; perhaps TRBD1 as D (6 bases). The sample consisted of Tregs sorted from blood. The CDR3 loop is CASSGRGRSEQYF. The CDR3 DNA reads TGTGCCAGCAGCGGCAGGGGCAGGTCCGAGCAGTACTTC. The full variable domain, its missing parts supplied by reference TRBV11-3 and TRBJ2-7, is EAGVVQSPRYKIIEKKQPVAFWCNPISGHNTLYWYLQNLGQGPELLIRYENEEAVDDSQLPKDRFSAERLKGVDSTLKIQPAELGDSAVYLCASSGRGRSEQYFGPGTRLTVT.